Included here is one T cell receptor beta chain sequence, with context. What it recognizes is unknown. Germline CDR1 reads SGHTA; CDR2 reads FQGNSA. With V trimmed by 5 bases and J by 2 bases, 8 bases remained unmatched. The CDR3 is made up of 16 amino acids. Profiled with immunoSEQ multiplex PCR; TCRdb holds only in-frame clones, not every one. The sample lists about 12,000 clones, less than 80% occurring once. The data are from a study of somatic mutations in cytotoxic T cells in rheumatoid arthritis. Findings and caveats of the study: Any difference in CD8+ T-cell clonality between patients who had rheumatoid arthritis and healthy controls who were age-matched was not statistically significant.

Sequenced input: CD8+ T cells sorted from blood. The clonotype comes from a man in his 70s in good health. V and J are TRBV7-2 and TRBJ2-3; 9 nucleotides line up with TRBD2. The CDR3 reads CASSPSAGGITDTQYF. CDR3 nucleotides: TGTGCCAGCAGCCCATCTGCGGGGGGGATCACAGATACGCAGTATTTT.